This is a list of T cell receptor beta chains from one sample in a study of CD8 T cells in ankylosing spondylitis. A single record per CDR3 protein comes from TCRdb applying MiXCR to the 5' RACE reads. The data contain fewer than 350,000 distinct CDR3 sequences, around a tenth of them singletons. Material for sequencing was blood, either unsorted or a sorted T cell fraction (not recorded which). Source of these receptors: a female donor with ankylosing spondylitis or in good health (not recorded which). Each CDR3 is given with its conserved first and last residue. The order of the fields is D gene, J gene, V gene, clone size, CDR3 protein. The D gene is left open where the match is weak. Expanded clones are given a class, and other clones once, few, many or no size at all.

>-|TRBJ2-5|TRBV4-1|-
CASSHPDWRSAQETQYF
>-|TRBJ2-1|TRBV7-2|many
CASSLQLYNEQFF
>-|TRBJ2-2|TRBV5-4|many
CASSLRTDTGELFF
>TRBD1|TRBJ2-2|TRBV7-3|few
CASSLRVRGRGGELFF
>-|TRBJ1-4|TRBV10-3|many
CAINSEGEEKLFF
>-|TRBJ2-2|TRBV12-3/TRBV12-4|many
CASSLGRTPFTGELFF
>-|TRBJ1-4|TRBV20-1|few
CSAEKDRGTEKLFF
>TRBD1|TRBJ2-7|TRBV7-8|-
CASSLDQGQGTYEQYF
>-|TRBJ2-2|TRBV7-2|many
CASSGGLPGNTGELFF
>TRBD1|TRBJ2-7|TRBV12-3/TRBV12-4|many
CASSLTGTPYEQYF
>-|TRBJ1-1|TRBV12-3/TRBV12-4|many
CASSLKMNTEAFF
>-|TRBJ2-1|TRBV5-1|many
CASGVERADNEQFF
>-|TRBJ2-2|TRBV7-3|-
CASSFRQIPPGELFF
>TRBD1|TRBJ2-7|TRBV5-5|-
CASSSPGQGIRSYEQYF
>TRBD1|TRBJ1-1|TRBV28|-
CASSGQGAPISPAFF
>TRBD2|TRBJ2-5|TRBV27|few
CASSPPGLAVNLQETQYF
>-|TRBJ2-7|TRBV6-1|few
CASTRPGTSYTYEQYF
>-|TRBJ1-5|TRBV24-1|many
CATSDPTRGDNQPQHF
>TRBD2|TRBJ2-1|TRBV3-1|-
CASSRTSSQFNEQFF
>TRBD1|TRBJ2-1|TRBV6-1|few
CASSRIGGGTGRFNEQFF
>TRBD1|TRBJ1-3|TRBV7-9|many
CASGTGQGNGNTIYF
>-|TRBJ2-3|TRBV24-1|many
CATSDHRTVRADTQYF
>TRBD2|TRBJ2-7|TRBV28|many
CASSSRWRETPSYEQYF
>-|TRBJ2-3|TRBV28|many
CASSFSSSLRTQYF
>TRBD1|TRBJ2-7|TRBV7-9|many
CASSHSGQASYEQYF
>-|TRBJ1-1|TRBV20-1|many
CSASNPGSAEAFF
>TRBD2|TRBJ2-5|TRBV12-3/TRBV12-4|few
CASSTNHRSGRSETQYF
>TRBD1|TRBJ1-6|TRBV5-1|many
CASSLSGDRAYSPLHF
>-|TRBJ1-5|TRBV19|-
CASSMTSARNQPQHF
>-|TRBJ2-7|TRBV11-2|few
CASSHGTSGIYEQYF
>-|TRBJ2-7|TRBV6-5|many
CASSYTPIYEQYF
>-|TRBJ2-1|TRBV9|-
CASSVAGATNNVQFF
>-|TRBJ2-3|TRBV9|many
CASSVTGTTADTQYF
>TRBD1|TRBJ2-7|TRBV9|many
CASSPRTGFYEQYF
>-|TRBJ1-3|TRBV27|few
CASSLTRPNSGNTIYF
>-|TRBJ2-5|TRBV29-1|many
CSEPSDGETTQYF
>TRBD1|TRBJ2-7|TRBV7-2|-
CASSAQGASYEQYF
>-|TRBJ2-6|TRBV7-9|-
CASSPTGAFSGANVLTF
>-|TRBJ2-7|TRBV7-7|-
CARGTFEQYF
>-|TRBJ2-7|TRBV20-1|many
CSARLPNYEQYF
>TRBD1|TRBJ2-1|TRBV2|many
CASTGGHNEQFF
>-|TRBJ1-3|TRBV9|many
CASSVAPGSGNTIYF
>-|TRBJ2-1|TRBV28|-
CASRRGYNEQFF
>TRBD2|TRBJ2-1|TRBV7-3|-
CASSQIAGDSYNEQFF
>TRBD1|TRBJ1-1|TRBV19|many
CASSLTGGTEAFF
>-|TRBJ2-7|TRBV29-1|many
CSVERETGEQYF
>-|TRBJ2-6|TRBV11-1|-
CASSLFGANVLTF
>-|TRBJ1-5|TRBV27|-
CASSLAMTNQPQHF
>-|TRBJ2-5|TRBV10-3|many
CAISETLGQETQYF
>TRBD2|TRBJ2-1|TRBV5-1|many
CASSLRLAGGNEQFF
>-|TRBJ1-1|TRBV5-6|many
CASSPGRSTEAFF
>-|TRBJ1-4|TRBV12-3/TRBV12-4|many
CASSLSGGHEKLFF
>-|TRBJ1-2|TRBV20-1|many
CSASGLSSNYGYTF
>TRBD2|TRBJ2-1|TRBV7-2|many
CASTLRGRNSEQFF
>TRBD1|TRBJ1-2|TRBV6-1|many
CASSPGTGFAYGYTF
>-|TRBJ1-6|TRBV5-6|many
CASRFRGPSNSPLHF
>-|TRBJ2-1|TRBV7-8|few
CASSFSPGLRGNEQFF
>TRBD2|TRBJ2-3|TRBV20-1|-
CSAGLAGSRTDTQYF
>-|TRBJ2-4|TRBV7-2|-
CASSPNPRTADIQYF